What follows are 32 T cell receptor beta chains derived from one specimen sequenced in a study of blood T cells in healthy people across ages. A second roughly 6 to 11 cycle PCR used barcoded and J-beta primers. From the 5' RACE reads, TCRdb called clonotypes with MiXCR, one entry per CDR3 protein. The repertoire consists of hundreds of thousands of distinct CDR3 sequences, with around 38% occurring once and the leading ten covering about 32%. The sequenced sample consisted of blood. The receptors shown here come from a man aged 80 or over in good health.

This chain joins TRBV21-1 and TRBJ2-1; the DNA was not used to check the table's D call, TRBD2. TRBV21-1 is designated a pseudogene. The CDR3 covers 15 residues. CDR3 protein: CASSSLAGGPCEQFF. CDR3 sequence (DNA): TGTGCCAGCAGCAGTCTAGCGGGGGGGCCGTGTGAGCAGTTCTTC.

The chain carries TRBV7-9 and TRBJ2-7; 8 bases line up with TRBD1. The trim removed 1 base at V and 6 bases at J, leaving 5 bases unmatched. CDR1 and CDR2 (germline): SEHNR, FQNEAQ (reference sequence). CDR3 length: 14 amino acids. CDR3: CASSLDPGGGEQYF. The CDR3 DNA follows: TGTGCCAGCAGCTTAGACCCAGGGGGCGGCGAGCAGTACTTC.

About this clonotype: A clone one base away is much larger, so this may be a read error. V usage is TRBV9 and J usage is TRBJ2-7; 9 bases line up with TRBD1. CDR1 is SGDLS and CDR2 is YYNGEE in the germline V gene. The CDR3 sequence is 17 residues long. J lost 4 bases, V lost 5 bases, and 16 bases had no gene match. The CDR3 spells CASSRETGGSKGYEQYF. For the CDR3, the DNA is TGTGCCAGCAGTCGCGAGACAGGGGGTTCTAAGGGGTACGAGCAGTACTTC.

The V and J genes are TRBV6-2 or TRBV6-3 and TRBJ2-4, with TRBD2 identical over 10 bases. The assigned J gene may be wrong: the sequence end matches TRBJ2-7 better. The CDR3 is made up of 19 amino acids. Germline V gives CDR1 MNHEY, CDR2 SVGEGT. This CDR3 is CASSYSASGGASRVYEQYF. CDR3 DNA sequence: TGTGCCAGCAGTTACTCTGCCAGCGGGGGGGCCAGTCGAGTATACGAGCAGTACTTC.

This clonotype was counted a single time. Germline and junction disagree at one end, which may indicate a read error. The V gene is TRBV6-2 or TRBV6-3, the J gene TRBJ2-4; weak D call: TRBD1 (6 bases). Germline V gives CDR1 MNHEY, CDR2 SVGEGT. The CDR3 consists of 15 residues. The CDR3 is CTSSYSTGSKNIQYF. DNA for the CDR3: TGTACCAGCAGTTACTCAACAGGGTCCAAAAACATTCAGTACTTC.

A single count supports this clonotype. The rearrangement links TRBV24-1 to TRBJ2-3; 10 bases agree with TRBD2. Germline CDR1 and CDR2: KGHDR and SFDVKD. V dropped 0 bases and J dropped 4; count of bases not matched to a gene: 9. The CDR3 runs 18 residues. In nucleotides, the CDR3 is TGTGCCACCAGTGATTTGCCCGGGACTAGCGCGAGTGCAGATACGCAGTATTTT. Translating gives CATSDLPGTSASADTQYF.

The CDR3 is CASSFSLTGKNTGELFF. CDR3 bases: TGTGCCAGCAGTTTCTCCCTGACAGGGAAAAACACCGGGGAGCTGTTTTTT. The J gene is TRBJ2-2, the V gene TRBV12-3 or TRBV12-4, with 7 bases matching TRBD1. V lost 3 bases, J lost 2 bases, and 9 bases stayed unmatched. The CDR3 length is 17 residues.

This chain joins TRBV6-6 and TRBJ2-7, with 10 nucleotides matching TRBD2. Unmatched junction bases numbered 15, after V lost 0 bases and J lost 10 bases. The CDR3 contains 17 residues. CDR1 and CDR2 from the germline V gene are MNHNY and SVGAGI (reference sequence). For the CDR3, the DNA is TGTGCCAGCAGTTACTCGACGCTAGCGGGAGACCAAGAGAACCAGTACTTC. Its protein is CASSYSTLAGDQENQYF.

The gene calls are TRBV7-6 and TRBJ1-1; D unclear. The CDR3 loop spans 14 amino acids. Germline values: CDR1 SGHVS, CDR2 FNYEAQ. The V end lost 0 bases, the J end lost 0 bases, and 5 bases lay between the germline ends. The CDR3 protein is CASSLANMNTEAFF. In nucleotides, the CDR3 is TGTGCCAGCAGCTTAGCAAACATGAACACTGAAGCTTTCTTT. Full variable domain (missing parts from reference TRBV7-6 and TRBJ1-1): GAGVSQSPRYKVTKRGQDVALRCDPISGHVSLYWYRQALGQGPEFLTYFNYEAQQDKSGLPNDRFSAERPEGSISTLTIQRTEQRDSAMYRCASSLANMNTEAFFGQGTRLTVV.

The genes are TRBV20-1 and TRBJ2-7, with TRBD2 as a possible D gene (6 bases). V lost 5 bases to trimming and J lost 2 bases, with 19 bases between them. There are 15 residues in the CDR3. From germline, CDR1 is DFQATT and CDR2 SNEGSKA (reference sequence). Here the CDR3 reads CSAEVRVSGAYEQYF. The DNA of the CDR3 is TGCAGTGCTGAGGTGAGAGTTAGCGGTGCCTACGAGCAGTACTTC.

The chain uses TRBV6-1 and TRBJ1-2; 9 positions match TRBD1. With 4 bases clipped from V and 2 bases from J, the junction kept 8 bases outside the gene matches. Germline loops: CDR1 MNHNS, CDR2 SASEGT. This CDR3 has 16 residues. The CDR3 region is CASSGRGTGKNYGYTF. CDR3 DNA: TGTGCCAGCAGTGGACGAGGGACAGGGAAGAACTATGGCTACACCTTC.

This clonotype was counted a few times. The chain carries TRBV6-6 and TRBJ2-1; 7 nucleotides agree with TRBD1. The CDR3 has 16 residues. V dropped 0 bases and J dropped 6; count of bases not matched to a gene: 8. Germline CDR1 is MNHNY and CDR2 is SVGAGI (reference sequence). In nucleotides, the CDR3 is TGTGCCAGCAGTTACTCCGGCCAGGGGGTCAGCAATGAGCAGTTCTTC. Its protein product is CASSYSGQGVSNEQFF.

The rearrangement uses TRBV6-5 and TRBJ2-3; 7 nucleotides agree with TRBD1. From germline, CDR1 is MNHEY and CDR2 SVGAGI. J lost 5 bases, V lost 5 bases, and 7 bases had no gene match. This CDR3 has 14 residues. The CDR3 DNA is TGTGCCAGCAGTCGAGGGACAGAGCGAGATACGCAGTATTTT. This translates into CASSRGTERDTQYF.

The chain recombines TRBV7-2 with TRBJ2-7; possibly TRBD1 for D (8 bases). Trimming removed 4 bases from V and 5 bases from J, with 15 bases in between. The CDR3 contains 14 residues. The germline V gene has CDR1 SGHTA and CDR2 FQGNSA. CDR3 bases: TGTGCCAGCAGCTCAACAGGGGGAGGGGACGAGCAGTACTTC. As protein: CASSSTGGGDEQYF.

This clonotype occurred a few times. The chain employs TRBV6-5 and TRBJ2-1, with D perhaps TRBD2 (6 bases). Trimming took off 2 bases at V and 10 bases at J, with 12 bases between the two ends. This CDR3 is 13 amino acids long. Germline CDR1 MNHEY, CDR2 SVGAGI. The CDR3 reads CASSYQTAGEQFF. The CDR3 nucleotides read TGTGCCAGCAGTTACCAGACGGCGGGGGAGCAGTTCTTC.

This clonotype showed up just once. The V and J genes are TRBV6-2 or TRBV6-3 and TRBJ1-2; 7 positions match TRBD1. The CDR3 is 13 amino acids. Germline V gives CDR1 MNHEY, CDR2 SVGEGT. The J segment lost 3 bases and the V segment lost 7 bases, leaving 5 bases of the junction unmatched. The CDR3 nucleotides read TGTGCCAGCACCCTTGGACAGGACTATGGCTACACCTTC. As protein: CASTLGQDYGYTF.

Only a few counts were recorded for this clonotype. This chain connects TRBV27 to TRBJ2-1; D remains unclear. The CDR3 is 13 residues long. The germline V gene has CDR1 MNHEY and CDR2 SMNVEV (reference sequence). Trimming left V 6 bases short and J 5 bases short, with 11 bases between. CDR3 nucleotides: TGTGCCAGCAGGGCAACAGCAAACAATGAGCAGTTCTTC. Translation gives CASRATANNEQFF.

This clonotype was detected a few times. This chain links TRBV7-2 with TRBJ2-3; 12 bases line up with TRBD2. This CDR3 region has 19 residues. V dropped 1 base and J dropped 9; count of bases not matched to a gene: 17. CDR1 and CDR2 from the germline V gene are SGHTA and FQGNSA. The chain's CDR3 is CASSLGSRRLAGGPRTQYF. The CDR3 coding sequence is TGTGCCAGCAGCTTAGGGTCGCGGCGGCTAGCGGGAGGGCCCAGAACGCAGTATTTT.

This clonotype came up a few times. The chain couples TRBV6-6 to TRBJ1-1; no firm D call. The CDR3 consists of 15 residues. The V and J ends lost 6 bases and 0 bases respectively, with 14 bases between them. CDR1 is MNHNY and CDR2 is SVGAGI in the germline V gene (reference sequence). DNA of the CDR3: TGTGCCAGCAGCCGTCCTTCGGCAATGAACACTGAAGCTTTCTTT. Translated: CASSRPSAMNTEAFF.

This clonotype was seen more than once but under ten times. The chain combines TRBV5-1 with TRBJ2-6, with D perhaps matching TRBD1 or TRBD2 (6 bases each). This CDR3 is built from 17 residues. Trimming removed 0 bases from V and 4 bases from J, with 14 bases in between. CDR1 is SGHRS, CDR2 YFSETQ, per germline. CDR3 nucleotide sequence: TGCGCCAGCAGCTTGGTACAGGGACTCACCGGGGCCAACGTCCTGACTTTC. It specifies CASSLVQGLTGANVLTF.

This chain links TRBV12-3 or TRBV12-4 with TRBJ1-4; D not resolved. This CDR3 is built from 15 residues. Trimming took 0 bases from V and 10 from J, leaving 15 bases between them. The CDR3 region is CASSLAGSPGGKLFF. DNA of the CDR3: TGTGCCAGCAGTTTAGCCGGGAGCCCGGGCGGAAAACTGTTTTTT.

This clonotype was picked up a small number of times. The chain recombines TRBV11-3 with TRBJ2-5, with unresolved D. Germline loops: CDR1 SGHNT, CDR2 YENEEA. The germline V and J ends were trimmed by 5 bases and 5 bases, with 12 bases remaining between them. The CDR3 runs 13 residues. The CDR3 sequence is CASSPSSEETQYF. The CDR3, as DNA: TGTGCCAGCAGCCCTTCGAGTGAGGAGACCCAGTACTTC.

The chain links TRBV12-3 or TRBV12-4 to TRBJ1-1, with D possibly being TRBD1 (6 bases). The V end was cut by 6 bases, the J end by 5 bases, with 16 bases between. The CDR3 is 14 residues long. CDR3 DNA sequence: TGTGCCAGCAGCTCAAGCGGGGGGCCAACTGAAGCTTTCTTT. It specifies CASSSSGGPTEAFF.

The rearrangement joins TRBV20-1 to TRBJ2-4; 8 nucleotides align to TRBD1. The J call may be wrong; the DNA end is better matched by TRBJ2-7. Per the germline V gene, CDR1 is DFQATT and CDR2 is SNEGSKA (reference sequence). This CDR3 spans 14 amino acids. The CDR3 region is CSATRQGKTYEQYF. For the CDR3, the DNA is TGCAGTGCTACTCGACAGGGGAAAACCTACGAGCAGTACTTC.

The chain couples TRBV7-8 to TRBJ2-7, with 10 bases identical to TRBD2. The DNA end is more similar to TRBJ2-5, so the J call may be wrong. The CDR3 loop spans 16 amino acids. The V gene's germline CDR1 is SGHVS and CDR2 FQNEAQ. CDR3 amino acids: CASPSGTSVEGETQYF. The CDR3 coding sequence is TGTGCCAGCCCCTCAGGGACTAGCGTCGAGGGGGAGACCCAGTACTTC.

The rearrangement joins TRBV7-2 to TRBJ2-5; no clear D. V was pared by 1 base and J by 1 base, with 10 bases between. CDR1 SGHTA and CDR2 FQGNSA come from the germline V gene. The CDR3 contains 15 residues. CDR3 DNA sequence: TGTGCCAGCAGCTTAGGGACGGTTTTCCAAGAGACCCAGTACTTC. Its protein is CASSLGTVFQETQYF.

The chain uses TRBV4-1 and TRBJ1-5, with D uncertain. With 2 bases removed from V and 0 bases from J, the gap between germline ends came to 14 bases. This CDR3 is built from 17 residues. Germline CDR1 and CDR2: MGHRA and YSYEKL. CDR3 sequence: CASSQRLARGSNQPQHF. The CDR3 DNA reads as TGCGCCAGCAGCCAAAGGCTCGCGAGAGGTAGCAATCAGCCCCAGCATTTT.

The rearrangement joins TRBV9 to TRBJ2-3; no definite D call. This CDR3 is built from 15 residues. V lost 0 bases and J 2 bases, leaving 10 bases between the germline ends. Per germline, CDR1 SGDLS and CDR2 YYNGEE. The CDR3 is CASSVERRATDTQYF. CDR3 coding DNA: TGTGCCAGCAGCGTAGAGAGGAGAGCCACAGATACGCAGTATTTT.

The V and J genes are TRBV27 and TRBJ2-7; D may correspond to TRBD1 or TRBD2 (5 bases each). There are 16 residues in the CDR3. The V end was cut by 2 bases, the J end by 4 bases, with 18 bases between. Germline lookup yields CDR1 MNHEY and CDR2 SMNVEV (reference sequence). CDR3 bases: TGTGCCAGCAGTTTAGGGCACGGGGCCCAACCTTACGAGCAGTACTTC. The encoded protein is CASSLGHGAQPYEQYF.

This clonotype has a handful of counts. This chain links TRBV6-1 with TRBJ2-5, with 7 bases fitting TRBD2. J gave up 11 bases and V 9 bases, and 21 bases lay outside the gene matches. Per the germline V gene, CDR1 is MNHNS and CDR2 is SASEGT. The CDR3 totals 15 residues. The CDR3 nucleotides are TGTGCCAGTACAAAAGCGGGAACGTTATACAATGAGCAGTACTTC. It translates to CASTKAGTLYNEQYF.

The chain carries TRBV24-1 and TRBJ2-3; the D gene is possibly TRBD2 (6 bases). This CDR3 contains 17 residues. The V gene's germline CDR1 is KGHDR and CDR2 SFDVKD. V shed 4 bases and J shed 0 bases, with 16 bases lying between them. The CDR3 nucleotides are TGTGCCACCAGTGACCCTACCAGGACTATCAGCACAGATACGCAGTATTTT. Translated: CATSDPTRTISTDTQYF.

This clonotype turned up a few times. The J gene is TRBJ2-4, the V gene TRBV7-2, with no clear D. CDR1 and CDR2 (germline): SGHTA, FQGNSA. V lost 5 bases and J 1 base, leaving 9 bases between the germline ends. The CDR3 is 14 amino acids. CDR3 in amino acids: CASSPSPAKNIQYF. CDR3 nucleotide sequence: TGTGCCAGCAGCCCCAGTCCCGCCAAAAACATTCAGTACTTC. The variable domain in full, completed from reference TRBV7-2 and TRBJ2-4, reads GAGVSQSPSNKVTEKGKDVELRCDPISGHTALYWYRQSLGQGLEFLIYFQGNSAPDKSGLPSDRFSAERTGGSVSTLTIQRTQQEDSAVYLCASSPSPAKNIQYFGAGTRLSVL.